This T cell receptor beta chain was sequenced during a study of beta chain features in type 1 diabetes. Background on the study: Patients did not differ from healthy donors in age, gender or cell yield.

Comments on this clone: The antigen is unknown.

General study results and limits: Small HLA sub-analyses could not settle whether HLA shapes TCRB rearrangement. In every one of the four CD4+ subsets, TCRB CDR3s were moderately but significantly shorter in Type 1 diabetes patients. Sampled from patients, naive, central memory and Treg TCRB repertoires appeared more similar than those sampled from healthy donors.

Trimming took off 8 bases at V and 4 bases at J, with 12 bases between the two ends. CDR1 is MDHEN and CDR2 is SYDVKM in the germline V gene. The CDR3 runs 12 residues. Expressed TCRB transcripts got sequenced, as all isolated RNA was reverse transcribed. TCRdb's copy holds only in-frame clones and misses some; the assay was immunoSEQ multiplex PCR. The repertoire holds around 650,000 clones, with over 10% as singletons. Sorting with CD45RO/CCR7/CD25/CD127/CD95/CD27 yielded naive, central memory, regulatory and stem-like memory CD4+ cells. The sequencing sample was made of naive CD4+ T cells from blood. This TCR came from a young man with type 1 diabetes. V and J are TRBV28 and TRBJ2-7; D tentatively reads TRBD1 or TRBD2 (5 bases each). The CDR3 sequence: CASGTSLYEQYF. CDR3 sequence (DNA): TGTGCCAGCGGGACGAGTCTTTACGAGCAGTACTTC.